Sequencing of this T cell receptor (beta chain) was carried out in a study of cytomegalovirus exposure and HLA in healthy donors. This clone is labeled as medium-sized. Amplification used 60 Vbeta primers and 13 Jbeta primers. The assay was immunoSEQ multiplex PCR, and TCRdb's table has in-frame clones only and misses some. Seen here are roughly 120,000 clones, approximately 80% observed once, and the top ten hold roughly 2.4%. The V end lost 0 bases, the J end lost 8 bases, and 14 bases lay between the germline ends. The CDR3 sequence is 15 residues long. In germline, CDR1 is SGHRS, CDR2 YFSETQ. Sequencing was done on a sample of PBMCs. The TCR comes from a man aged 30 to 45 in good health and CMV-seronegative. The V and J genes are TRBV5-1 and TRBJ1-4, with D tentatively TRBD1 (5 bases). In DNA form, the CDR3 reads TGCGCCAGCAGCTTGGATGTTTCAGGGCAGGAAAAACTGTTTTTT. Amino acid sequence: CASSLDVSGQEKLFF.